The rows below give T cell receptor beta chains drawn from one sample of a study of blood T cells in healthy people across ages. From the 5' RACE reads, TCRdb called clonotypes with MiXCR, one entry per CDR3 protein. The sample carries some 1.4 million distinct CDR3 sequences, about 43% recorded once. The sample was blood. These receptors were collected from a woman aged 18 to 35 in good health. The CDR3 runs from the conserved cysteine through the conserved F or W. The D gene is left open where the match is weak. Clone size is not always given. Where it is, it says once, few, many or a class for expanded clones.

CDR3 DNA: TGTGCCAGCAGTCCTATGTCGGGGGATTACTATGGCTACACCTTC
CDR3 protein: CASSPMSGDYYGYTF
D gene: NA
clone size: few
J gene: TRBJ1-2
V gene: TRBV27

CDR3 DNA: TGCAGTGCTAGTCTGGTGAATGAGCAGTTCTTC
CDR3 protein: CSASLVNEQFF
D gene: NA
clone size: NA
J gene: TRBJ2-1
V gene: TRBV20-1

CDR3 DNA: TGTGCCAGCAGCACTCCCGGCTCCTACAATGAGCAGTTCTTC
CDR3 protein: CASSTPGSYNEQFF
D gene: NA
clone size: few
J gene: TRBJ2-1
V gene: TRBV11-2

CDR3 DNA: TGTGCCAGCAATACGGGCCCCCCTTGGGGACGGATGAACACTGAAGCTTTCTTT
CDR3 protein: CASNTGPPWGRMNTEAFF
D gene: NA
clone size: NA
J gene: TRBJ1-1
V gene: TRBV5-6

CDR3 DNA: TGCGCCAGCAGCCCAGGACTAGCGGGGGGGCAGATCCAAGAGACCCAGTACTTC
CDR3 protein: CASSPGLAGGQIQETQYF
D gene: TRBD2
clone size: NA
J gene: TRBJ2-5
V gene: TRBV4-1

CDR3 DNA: TGCAGTGCCCAAGAGGACAGCCGTGATAATTCACCCCCCCACTTT
CDR3 protein: CSAQEDSRDNSPPHF
D gene: NA
clone size: NA
J gene: TRBJ1-6
V gene: TRBV20-1

CDR3 DNA: TGCGCCAGCAGCTTCGGACAGAGAGAAGAGACCCAGTACTTC
CDR3 protein: CASSFGQREETQYF
D gene: NA
clone size: few
J gene: TRBJ2-5
V gene: TRBV5-1

CDR3 DNA: TGTGCCTGCTCCCTGGACTCGGCGAACAATGAGCAGTTCTTC
CDR3 protein: CACSLDSANNEQFF
D gene: NA
clone size: few
J gene: TRBJ2-1
V gene: TRBV2

CDR3 DNA: TGCAGTGCTAGGGAACGGGGGGCGGTACGAGAGACCCAGTACTTC
CDR3 protein: CSARERGAVRETQYF
D gene: NA
clone size: NA
J gene: TRBJ2-5
V gene: TRBV20-1

CDR3 DNA: TGTGCCAGCAGACAACCGGGTGGGGGGCATGATTCACCCCTCCACTTT
CDR3 protein: CASRQPGGGHDSPLHF
D gene: NA
clone size: NA
J gene: TRBJ1-6
V gene: TRBV25-1

CDR3 DNA: TGTGCCAGCAGCTACAGAGACAACAGGGCCTATGGCTACACCTTC
CDR3 protein: CASSYRDNRAYGYTF
D gene: NA
clone size: many
J gene: TRBJ1-2
V gene: TRBV28

CDR3 DNA: TGTGCCAGCATTATTTCCTACTCTAACTATGGCTACACCTTC
CDR3 protein: CASIISYSNYGYTF
D gene: NA
clone size: few
J gene: TRBJ1-2
V gene: TRBV2

CDR3 DNA: TGTGCCAGCAGTTCAACAACGGGTGGGGCTGGACTAGCATCGATAGCCAAAAACATTCAGTACTTC
CDR3 protein: CASSSTTGGAGLASIAKNIQYF
D gene: TRBD2
clone size: NA
J gene: TRBJ2-4
V gene: TRBV12-3/TRBV12-4

CDR3 DNA: TGTGCCAGCAGCCCCGAGCGGCTACGGCCCAATGAGCAGTTCTTC
CDR3 protein: CASSPERLRPNEQFF
D gene: NA
clone size: once
J gene: TRBJ2-1
V gene: TRBV14

CDR3 DNA: TGCAGTGCATCCATGGGCCCAGGAGGCACCGGGGAGCTGTTTTTT
CDR3 protein: CSASMGPGGTGELFF
D gene: NA
clone size: once
J gene: TRBJ2-2
V gene: TRBV20-1

CDR3 DNA: TGTGCCAGCAGCTTAAGGGGCCCATTAGATTTGGCCGGGGAGCTGTTTTTT
CDR3 protein: CASSLRGPLDLAGELFF
D gene: NA
clone size: NA
J gene: TRBJ2-2
V gene: TRBV7-9

CDR3 DNA: TGTGCCATCAGTGAGTCCCAACAGGGGGCTGGAACCGGGGAGCTGTTTTTT
CDR3 protein: CAISESQQGAGTGELFF
D gene: TRBD1
clone size: NA
J gene: TRBJ2-2
V gene: TRBV10-3

CDR3 DNA: TGCAGTGCTAGAGATCGGACAGCCTCCTACGAGCGGTACTTC
CDR3 protein: CSARDRTASYERYF
D gene: NA
clone size: once
J gene: TRBJ2-7
V gene: TRBV20-1

CDR3 DNA: TGCGCCAGCAGTTCGCCGGGACTAGCGGGAGCTACCTACGAGCAGTACTTC
CDR3 protein: CASSSPGLAGATYEQYF
D gene: TRBD2
clone size: NA
J gene: TRBJ2-7
V gene: TRBV5-1

CDR3 DNA: TGTGCCAGCAGTTTATCGACTAGCTTTTGGGGCCCATCGCTCCAAGAGACCCAGTACTTC
CDR3 protein: CASSLSTSFWGPSLQETQYF
D gene: TRBD2
clone size: NA
J gene: TRBJ2-5
V gene: TRBV28

CDR3 DNA: TGTGCCAGCAGCTCTGAAGGACTAGCGGGTCAGTTCTTC
CDR3 protein: CASSSEGLAGQFF
D gene: TRBD2
clone size: NA
J gene: TRBJ2-1
V gene: TRBV7-2

CDR3 DNA: TGTGCCAGCAGCCTCGCGACGGGAGCAGATACGCAGTATTTT
CDR3 protein: CASSLATGADTQYF
D gene: NA
clone size: many
J gene: TRBJ2-3
V gene: TRBV14

CDR3 DNA: TGCGCCAGCAGCTTGGACCAGGGGGCTATCTATGGTGAGCAGTTCTTC
CDR3 protein: CASSLDQGAIYGEQFF
D gene: TRBD1
clone size: few
J gene: TRBJ2-1
V gene: TRBV5-1

CDR3 DNA: TGTGCCAGCGCCGGGGAAAGCCAAGAGACCCAGTACTTC
CDR3 protein: CASAGESQETQYF
D gene: NA
clone size: NA
J gene: TRBJ2-5
V gene: TRBV7-9

CDR3 DNA: TGCAGTGCTAGAGAGTGGGGATCCTACGAGCAGTACTTC
CDR3 protein: CSAREWGSYEQYF
D gene: NA
clone size: few
J gene: TRBJ2-7
V gene: TRBV20-1

CDR3 DNA: TGCGCCAGCAGCGCGGACAGGTGGGTTGAAGAGACCCAGTACTTC
CDR3 protein: CASSADRWVEETQYF
D gene: TRBD1
clone size: NA
J gene: TRBJ2-5
V gene: TRBV4-1

CDR3 DNA: TGTGCCAGCAGTCTTGAGCGGGGTCGGACAGATACGCAGTATTTT
CDR3 protein: CASSLERGRTDTQYF
D gene: TRBD2
clone size: NA
J gene: TRBJ2-3
V gene: TRBV2

CDR3 DNA: TGCAGTGCTGCTACAGGGGGGGAGACCCAGTACTTC
CDR3 protein: CSAATGGETQYF
D gene: TRBD1
clone size: NA
J gene: TRBJ2-5
V gene: TRBV20-1

CDR3 DNA: TGTGCCAGCAGTTTACTGGTAGGGAACTATGGCTACACCTTC
CDR3 protein: CASSLLVGNYGYTF
D gene: NA
clone size: few
J gene: TRBJ1-2
V gene: TRBV6-6

CDR3 DNA: TGTGCCAGCAGCCAAGGAAATGGGTTTGGGCTAGCTGGGAATACGCAGTATTTT
CDR3 protein: CASSQGNGFGLAGNTQYF
D gene: NA
clone size: few
J gene: TRBJ2-3
V gene: TRBV3-1

CDR3 DNA: TGTGCCAGCAGCTTAGAGCTGGCGGGGGGGCCTGTCGATGAGCAGTTCTTC
CDR3 protein: CASSLELAGGPVDEQFF
D gene: TRBD2
clone size: NA
J gene: TRBJ2-1
V gene: TRBV11-2

CDR3 DNA: TGTGCCAGCAGCTTAGGACAGGGGGCGTCAGAGCAGTACTTC
CDR3 protein: CASSLGQGASEQYF
D gene: TRBD1
clone size: many
J gene: TRBJ2-7
V gene: TRBV7-2

CDR3 DNA: TGTGCCAGCACCTCTTCGCGGAGCTACACCTTC
CDR3 protein: CASTSSRSYTF
D gene: NA
clone size: NA
J gene: TRBJ1-2
V gene: TRBV6-5

CDR3 DNA: TGTGCCAGCAGCCTCACCTTAGGGGGCACAGATACGCAGTATTTT
CDR3 protein: CASSLTLGGTDTQYF
D gene: NA
clone size: NA
J gene: TRBJ2-3
V gene: TRBV4-2

CDR3 DNA: TGTGCCAGCAGCCTCACTCTCCCGGGACTAGCAGTCTCTGGGGCCAACGTCCTGACTTTC
CDR3 protein: CASSLTLPGLAVSGANVLTF
D gene: TRBD2
clone size: NA
J gene: TRBJ2-6
V gene: TRBV11-1

CDR3 DNA: TGTGCCAGTGATACCCAGGGTTACAATGAGCAGTTCTTC
CDR3 protein: CASDTQGYNEQFF
D gene: NA
clone size: few
J gene: TRBJ2-1
V gene: TRBV2

CDR3 DNA: TGCGCCAGCAGCCCATCGTTCTCTTTGGATGGCTACACCTTC
CDR3 protein: CASSPSFSLDGYTF
D gene: NA
clone size: NA
J gene: TRBJ1-2
V gene: TRBV4-1

CDR3 DNA: TGTGCTAGTGGTGCCCAGCGGGGGCAACAGTGCAATGAGCAGTTCTTC
CDR3 protein: CASGAQRGQQCNEQFF
D gene: TRBD2
clone size: NA
J gene: TRBJ2-1
V gene: TRBV12-5

CDR3 DNA: TGCAGTGCTACGGAGTCTAAAGGGAACACAGATACGCAGTATTTT
CDR3 protein: CSATESKGNTDTQYF
D gene: NA
clone size: NA
J gene: TRBJ2-3
V gene: TRBV20-1

CDR3 DNA: TGCGCCAGCAGCTTGGTTGGGCCTTACCAAGAGACCCAGTACTTC
CDR3 protein: CASSLVGPYQETQYF
D gene: NA
clone size: NA
J gene: TRBJ2-5
V gene: TRBV5-1

CDR3 DNA: TGTGCCATCAGTGAGTCGGTGGGAATCTTGGACGAGCAGTTCTTC
CDR3 protein: CAISESVGILDEQFF
D gene: NA
clone size: NA
J gene: TRBJ2-1
V gene: TRBV10-3

CDR3 DNA: TGTGCCAGCAGTTTAGCGTTACAGGGGATATACAATGAGCAGTTCTTC
CDR3 protein: CASSLALQGIYNEQFF
D gene: TRBD1
clone size: NA
J gene: TRBJ2-1
V gene: TRBV12-3/TRBV12-4

CDR3 DNA: TGTGCCAGCGGCTTGGCGGGACTACAACCCACTTATACGCAGTATTTT
CDR3 protein: CASGLAGLQPTYTQYF
D gene: TRBD2
clone size: NA
J gene: TRBJ2-3
V gene: TRBV7-2

CDR3 DNA: TGCGCCAGCAGCCAGACAGGGGAGTACGAGCAGTACTTC
CDR3 protein: CASSQTGEYEQYF
D gene: TRBD1
clone size: NA
J gene: TRBJ2-7
V gene: TRBV4-1

CDR3 DNA: TGCGCCAGCAGCCAAGAGGATCCTAGCAATCAGCCCCAGCATTTT
CDR3 protein: CASSQEDPSNQPQHF
D gene: NA
clone size: NA
J gene: TRBJ1-5
V gene: TRBV4-1

CDR3 DNA: TGTGCCAGCCTACGGACTAGCGGCTACGAGCAGTACTTC
CDR3 protein: CASLRTSGYEQYF
D gene: TRBD2
clone size: once
J gene: TRBJ2-7
V gene: TRBV6-2/TRBV6-3

CDR3 DNA: TGCAGCGTGGAGACGGGACAGTTTACAGCTAAAGCTTTCTTT
CDR3 protein: CSVETGQFTAKAFF
D gene: TRBD1
clone size: few
J gene: TRBJ1-1
V gene: TRBV29-1

CDR3 DNA: TGTGCCAGCAGCTCCCAGGGGGGGATCCCCTACGAGCAGTACTTC
CDR3 protein: CASSSQGGIPYEQYF
D gene: NA
clone size: NA
J gene: TRBJ2-7
V gene: TRBV6-5